The 28 T cell receptor beta chains below come from one sample, sequenced in a study of T cell responses to AZD1222 COVID-19 vaccine. Using immunoSEQ multiplex PCR, the repertoire was profiled, and TCRdb retains in-frame clones only, with some absent. Of around 88,000 clones listed, just under 90% are singletons. Source: peripheral blood, taken on day 0 of MenACWY control vaccination. These receptors were obtained from an adult in good health.

The V call is TRBV18, the J call TRBJ1-1, with TRBD1 matching 7 bases. Per the germline V gene, CDR1 is KGHSH and CDR2 is LQKENI. The ends lost 0 bases at V and 7 bases at J; junction bases unmatched: 8. CDR3 length: 15 amino acids. The CDR3 sequence: CASSPPGQPGHEAFF. The CDR3, as DNA: TGTGCCAGCTCACCACCGGGACAGCCGGGACATGAAGCTTTCTTT.

The CDR3 protein is CASSLQGRGQPQHF. The CDR3 DNA reads TGTGCCAGCAGTTTACAGGGGCGAGGTCAGCCCCAGCATTTT. The V gene is TRBV27, the J gene TRBJ1-5; the D gene is possibly TRBD1 (6 bases). Germline lookup yields CDR1 MNHEY and CDR2 SMNVEV (reference sequence). V dropped 2 bases and J dropped 6 bases, with 11 bases sitting between them. The CDR3 totals 14 residues.

The rearrangement links TRBV4-1 to TRBJ1-1, with a tentative D call TRBD1 (5 bases). Germline CDR1 and CDR2: MGHRA and YSYEKL. V was shortened by 1 base and J by 2 bases, with 8 bases between the two germline ends. This CDR3 region has 14 residues. The CDR3 bases are TGCGCCAGCAGCCAAGGGCAGGGCAACACTGAAGCTTTCTTT. Translation gives CASSQGQGNTEAFF.

Only one count was recorded for this clone. J is TRBJ2-6 and V is TRBV19; 8 positions match TRBD1. This CDR3 comprises 18 residues. J lost 0 bases, V lost 6 bases, and 10 bases had no gene match. CDR1 and CDR2 from the germline V gene are LNHDA and SQIVND (reference sequence). The CDR3 sequence is CASSDDRGKISGANVLTF. CDR3 bases: TGTGCCAGTAGCGACGACAGGGGTAAGATCTCTGGGGCCAACGTCCTGACTTTC.

This chain uses TRBV23-1 with TRBJ1-2; D not resolved. TRBV23-1 is given ORF status, its function remaining uncertain. CDR3 length: 14 residues. The germline V and J ends were trimmed by 0 bases and 8 bases, with 13 bases remaining between them. The CDR3 bases are TGCGCCAGCAGTCAATCCTTTCCCCGCTGGGGCTACACCTTC. Encoded protein: CASSQSFPRWGYTF.

This chain connects TRBV2 to TRBJ2-4; 7 positions match TRBD2. J lost 8 bases, V lost 6 bases, and 10 bases had no gene match. Germline V gene lookup returns CDR1 SNHLY and CDR2 FYNNEI. The CDR3 extends over 14 amino acids. The CDR3 region is CASSDLGGEDIQYF. CDR3 nucleotides: TGTGCCAGCAGCGACCTGGGGGGGGAGGACATTCAGTACTTC.

The chain has TRBV7-9 and TRBJ1-2, with TRBD1 matching over 7 bases. Germline V gene data show CDR1 as SEHNR and CDR2 as FQNEAQ (reference sequence). Trimming at V came to 4 bases and at J to 6 bases, leaving 11 bases not matched to a gene. This CDR3 has 15 residues. The CDR3 DNA sequence: TGTGCCAGCAGCTCAGACCCCCTGACAGGGAATGGCTACACCTTC. The encoded protein is CASSSDPLTGNGYTF. Based on the CDR3 plus reference TRBV7-9 and TRBJ1-2, the full variable domain is DTGVSQNPRHKITKRGQNVTFRCDPISEHNRLYWYRQTLGQGPEFLTYFQNEAQLEKSRLLSDRFSAERPKGSFSTLEIQRTEQGDSAMYLCASSSDPLTGNGYTFGSGTRLTVV.

The V gene is TRBV19, the J gene TRBJ2-7, with D possibly matching TRBD1 (6 bases). The CDR3 sequence is 14 residues long. The germline gives CDR1 LNHDA, CDR2 SQIVND (reference sequence). V was shortened by 5 bases and J by 6 bases, with 17 bases between the two germline ends. CDR3: CASSPDRTPLEQYF. In DNA form, the CDR3 reads TGTGCCAGTAGTCCAGACAGGACCCCGCTCGAGCAGTACTTC.

CDR3 bases: TGTGCCAGCGGGGCGGGGGCTTGGGGCCGCTCTGGAAACACCATATATTTT. As protein: CASGAGAWGRSGNTIYF. The genes are TRBV28 and TRBJ1-3, with D maybe TRBD1 (6 bases). The germline V gene encodes CDR1 MDHEN and CDR2 SYDVKM. This CDR3 spans 17 amino acids. The V end lost 8 bases, the J end lost 0 bases, and 20 bases lay between the germline ends.

The chain recombines TRBV7-2 with TRBJ2-3, with 9 nucleotides matching TRBD1. Trimming at V came to 5 bases and at J to 7 bases, leaving 4 bases not matched to a gene. The CDR3 runs to 13 residues. The germline gives CDR1 SGHTA, CDR2 FQGNSA. The CDR3 loop reads CASSGGTGNTQYF. In nucleotides, the CDR3 is TGTGCCAGCAGCGGGGGGACAGGGAATACGCAGTATTTT.

This chain connects TRBV12-3 or TRBV12-4 to TRBJ1-2, with 8 bases lining up with TRBD1. The CDR3 sequence is 13 residues long. V lost 5 bases to trimming and J lost 7 bases; unmatched junction nucleotides: 6. The CDR3 loop reads CASSKDRVGGYTF. In DNA, the CDR3 is TGTGCCAGCAGTAAGGACAGGGTAGGTGGCTACACCTTC.

J is TRBJ1-2 and V is TRBV27; a possible D gene is TRBD1 (5 bases). The V end lost 6 bases, the J end lost 5 bases, and 19 bases lay between the germline ends. Germline V gives CDR1 MNHEY, CDR2 SMNVEV (reference sequence). The CDR3 runs to 15 residues. The CDR3: CASRPGPVGGYGYTF. DNA of the CDR3: TGTGCCAGCAGACCGGGTCCGGTTGGGGGATATGGCTACACCTTC.

The chain uses TRBV7-2 and TRBJ1-1; D not certain. Per germline, CDR1 SGHTA and CDR2 FQGNSA. V shed 1 base and J shed 3 bases, with 9 bases lying between them. CDR3 length: 14 amino acids. The CDR3 DNA reads TGTGCCAGCAGCTTAGAAGGTCTGGACACTGAAGCTTTCTTT. Its translation: CASSLEGLDTEAFF.

This clone appeared a few times. V usage is TRBV20-1 and J usage is TRBJ2-7, with D uncertain. Looked up from germline, CDR1 is DFQATT and CDR2 is SNEGSKA (reference sequence). The CDR3 runs to 11 residues. Trimming stripped 3 bases from V and 5 bases from J, with 8 bases between. The CDR3 loop reads CSARGFDEQYF. For the CDR3, the DNA is TGCAGTGCTAGGGGTTTCGACGAGCAGTACTTC.

The rearrangement uses TRBV11-3 and TRBJ1-6; possible D gene TRBD1, 6 bases. Germline CDR1 SGHNT, CDR2 YENEEA. V lost 5 bases to trimming and J lost 9 bases, with 23 bases between them. The CDR3 sequence is 17 residues long. In DNA, the CDR3 is TGTGCCAGCAGCCTCTCGGGGGGCCTGGGGAGGGGTTCACCCCTCCACTTT. Translating it yields CASSLSGGLGRGSPLHF.

CDR3 in DNA: TGTGCCAGCAGTTACTCGAGTACAGGTGTCGCCTACGAGCAGTACTTC. Translation gives CASSYSSTGVAYEQYF. V is TRBV6-5 and J is TRBJ2-7; tentative D call: TRBD1 (5 bases). V was shortened by 0 bases and J by 2 bases, with 14 bases between the two germline ends. This CDR3 has 16 amino acids. CDR1 MNHEY and CDR2 SVGAGI come from the germline V gene.

The CDR3 loop reads CASSYSRQGAYEQYF. In nucleotides, the CDR3 is TGTGCCAGCAGTTACTCGAGGCAGGGGGCTTACGAGCAGTACTTC. The V and J genes are TRBV6-2 or TRBV6-3 and TRBJ2-7, with TRBD1 matching over 8 bases. This CDR3 has 15 residues. The germline V gene has CDR1 MNHEY and CDR2 SVGEGT. The V gene end was trimmed by 0 bases and the J gene end by 4 bases; junction bases not matched to a gene: 5.

V is TRBV28 and J is TRBJ2-3, with D tentatively TRBD1 (6 bases). Germline values: CDR1 MDHEN, CDR2 SYDVKM. The V and J ends lost 6 bases and 0 bases respectively, with 16 bases between them. The CDR3 covers 16 residues. CDR3 DNA sequence: TGTGCCAGCAGCCCTCCTACAGGGTCTAGCACAGATACGCAGTATTTT. Its protein is CASSPPTGSSTDTQYF.

The J gene is TRBJ1-2, the V gene TRBV24-1; TRBD1 agrees at 7 bases. The junction had 6 bases not matched to a gene; V was cut back by 3 bases and J by 3 bases. Germline loops: CDR1 KGHDR, CDR2 SFDVKD. This CDR3 comprises 15 residues. CDR3 bases: TGTGCCACCAGTGATCAAACAGGGGACTACTATGGCTACACCTTC. Translating it yields CATSDQTGDYYGYTF.

The CDR3 bases are TGCGCCAGCAGCCAAGATCTCGGAACAGGGGGCTCTACTTCACCCCTCCACTTT. Protein: CASSQDLGTGGSTSPLHF. The V call is TRBV4-3, the J call TRBJ1-6, with 9 nucleotides matching TRBD1. Germline lookup yields CDR1 LGHNA and CDR2 YSLEER. After removal of 0 bases from V and 9 bases from J, the junction contained 12 bases not matched to a gene. CDR3 length: 18 residues.

The V call is TRBV6-2 or TRBV6-3, the J call TRBJ1-1, with a tentative D call TRBD1 (6 bases). Per germline, CDR1 MNHEY and CDR2 SVGEGT. The germline V and J ends were trimmed by 0 bases and 1 base, with 9 bases remaining between them. The CDR3 has 15 residues. The chain's CDR3 is CASSYSRGRNTEAFF. The CDR3, as DNA: TGTGCCAGCAGTTACTCTCGGGGGCGGAACACTGAAGCTTTCTTT.

The chain employs TRBV1 and TRBJ1-1. TRBV1 is termed a pseudogene. The CDR3 consists of 15 residues. CDR3 sequence (DNA): TGCACCAGCAGCCAAGTGTCGGCGAGGGGCGGTGAAGCTTTCTTT. Amino acid sequence: CTSSQVSARGGEAFF.

The CDR3 bases are TGTGCTAGTGGTGCGGGGTGGGTGGATGAGCAGTTCTTC. This gives the protein CASGAGWVDEQFF. The V gene is TRBV12-5, the J gene TRBJ2-1, with D perhaps TRBD2 (6 bases). Looked up from germline, CDR1 is LGHNT and CDR2 is FRNRAP. V lost 5 bases and J lost 8, with 13 bases in between. The CDR3 runs to 13 residues. The full variable domain, in which reference TRBV12-5 and TRBJ2-1 provide the parts outside the CDR3, is DARVTQTPRHKVTEMGQEVTMRCQPILGHNTVFWYRQTMMQGLELLAYFRNRAPLDDSGMPKDRFSAEMPDATLATLKIQPSEPRDSAVYFCASGAGWVDEQFFGPGTRLTVL.

V usage is TRBV30 and J usage is TRBJ2-1; D is undetermined. CDR3 size: 14 residues. The V end lost 2 bases, the J end lost 4 bases, and 12 bases lay between the germline ends. The germline V gene has CDR1 GTSNPN and CDR2 SVGIG (reference sequence). CDR3 residues: CAWSLAGRYNEQFF. CDR3 DNA: TGTGCCTGGAGTCTTGCCGGACGTTACAATGAGCAGTTCTTC.

This chain joins TRBV6-5 and TRBJ1-1, with D uncertain. Trimming took 6 bases from V and 1 from J, leaving 12 bases between them. Germline lookup yields CDR1 MNHEY and CDR2 SVGAGI. The CDR3 runs 14 residues. CDR3 region: CASRVASWNTEAFF. The CDR3, as DNA: TGTGCCAGCAGAGTCGCCAGTTGGAACACTGAAGCTTTCTTT.

J is TRBJ2-7 and V is TRBV10-3; D possibly uses TRBD1 or TRBD2 (5 bases each). V gave up 2 bases and J gave up 0 bases, with 11 bases separating them. CDR3 size: 15 residues. Per the germline V gene, CDR1 is ENHRY and CDR2 is SYGVKD. CDR3 in amino acids: CAISEGDLSSYEQYF. CDR3 DNA: TGTGCCATCAGTGAGGGGGACCTGAGCTCCTACGAGCAGTACTTC.

This chain uses TRBV7-9 with TRBJ2-5; D call uncertain. V shed 5 bases and J shed 3 bases, with 13 bases lying between them. CDR1 and CDR2 from the germline V gene are SEHNR and FQNEAQ (reference sequence). This CDR3 is built from 14 residues. The CDR3 sequence: CASSLSPKKETQYF. The CDR3 bases are TGTGCCAGCAGCCTCTCCCCGAAGAAAGAGACCCAGTACTTC.

This clone is a singleton in its sample. V usage is TRBV2 and J usage is TRBJ2-5; maybe TRBD2 (6 bases). This CDR3 is built from 15 residues. Germline assignment: CDR1 SNHLY and CDR2 FYNNEI. V lost 3 bases, J lost 5 bases, and 16 bases lay in between. The CDR3 DNA reads TGTGCCAGCAGTGAGCTGGGACTTTCAAGGGAGACCCAGTACTTC. This translates into CASSELGLSRETQYF.